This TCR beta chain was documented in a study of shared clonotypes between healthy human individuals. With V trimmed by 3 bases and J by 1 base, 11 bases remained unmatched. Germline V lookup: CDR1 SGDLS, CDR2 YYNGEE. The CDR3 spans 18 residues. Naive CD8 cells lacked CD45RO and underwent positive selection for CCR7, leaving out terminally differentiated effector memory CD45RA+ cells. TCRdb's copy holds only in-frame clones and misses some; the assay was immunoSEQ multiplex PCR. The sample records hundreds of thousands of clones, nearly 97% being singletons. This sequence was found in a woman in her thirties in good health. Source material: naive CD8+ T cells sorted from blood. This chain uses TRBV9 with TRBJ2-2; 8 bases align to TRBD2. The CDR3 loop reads CASSAREGTRRNTGELFF. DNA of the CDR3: TGTGCCAGCAGCGCGCGTGAAGGGACTAGGAGGAACACCGGGGAGCTGTTTTTT.